This is a list of T cell receptor beta chains from one sample in a study of shared clonotypes between healthy human individuals. The method was immunoSEQ multiplex PCR; TCRdb's version includes in-frame clones alone and lacks a portion of them. The sample includes over 2,000,000 clones, 90% to 95% seen only once; the top ten take 1.5% to 2%. The sequenced material came from naive CD8+ T cells from PBMCs. Receptors originate from a man younger than 35 in good health. Some clones in this sample may be carry-over from other donors' samples. Both conserved end residues are trimmed from each CDR3. Expanded clones get a size class; other rows say once, few or many, or leave the size out.

V	size	J	CDR3
TRBV27	.	TRBJ2-7	ASSSDRDYGEQY
TRBV13	.	TRBJ2-7	ASSYHRGSSYEQY
TRBV27	.	TRBJ2-7	ASSLIGYEQY
TRBV4-1	.	TRBJ2-1	ASSQDSQTSGFDEQF
TRBV29-1	.	TRBJ2-3	SVEPGDPTDTQY
TRBV2	.	TRBJ2-5	ASSEYNRGQETQY
TRBV9	.	TRBJ2-3	ASSAPTGLAGTTDTQY
TRBV6-5	.	TRBJ2-5	ASSPVPRETQY
TRBV7-2	.	TRBJ2-3	ASSLYATLGGGTDTQY
TRBV15	.	TRBJ2-7	ATSRETSGAYEQY
TRBV14	.	TRBJ2-1	ASSRTGDIKQF
TRBV28	once	TRBJ2-3	ASSPYQTSGPTPFTPDTQY
TRBV6-4	.	TRBJ1-6	ASSERAATGNSPLH
TRBV7-8	.	TRBJ2-2	ASSLAGYTGELF
TRBV6-1	.	TRBJ2-7	ASSEGSGNYEQY
TRBV21-1	.	TRBJ2-7	ASSKAHLRGSYEQY
TRBV5-6	.	TRBJ2-5	ASSLSVKLHRETQY
TRBV4-2	.	TRBJ2-1	ASSQAAQSSYNEQF
TRBV2	.	TRBJ1-3	ATRDRGDSANTIY
TRBV7-9	once	TRBJ2-7	ASSLIRDEQY
TRBV28	.	TRBJ2-7	ASSYARVVHEQY
TRBV27	.	TRBJ1-2	ASTGQGFHGYT
TRBV28	.	TRBJ1-1	ASSFNFGGKRSITEAF
TRBV9	once	TRBJ2-2	ASSEWGDTGELF
TRBV5-1	once	TRBJ2-7	ASSLDTREVYTPYEQY
TRBV15	once	TRBJ2-2	ATSFSFGRALVAGELF
TRBV6-5	.	TRBJ2-1	ASSYPGRGGEQF
TRBV7-8	.	TRBJ1-2	ASSPVDREDGYT
TRBV9	.	TRBJ2-7	ASSVVPSGRLVPDEQY
TRBV5-4	.	TRBJ2-7	ASSFRSIKPGQGYEQY
TRBV9	.	TRBJ1-5	ASSADSNQPQH
TRBV27	.	TRBJ2-7	ASSSLDNTYEQY
TRBV10-1	.	TRBJ2-2	ANKPPLNTGELF
TRBV15	.	TRBJ2-1	ATSRGEGLGNNEQF
TRBV6-5	.	TRBJ2-7	ASRPGLAPWGEQY
TRBV28	.	TRBJ2-3	ASRGTWRAGSLDTQY
TRBV7-7	.	TRBJ2-1	ASSSGTSGNNEQF
TRBV7-9	.	TRBJ2-1	ASRQTGSTGDEQF
TRBV11-2	once	TRBJ1-2	ASSVGPRSGQGGYT
TRBV5-1	.	TRBJ2-1	ASSQFLQGGSYNEQF
TRBV13	.	TRBJ1-5	ASSLGRGAQPQH
TRBV7-3	.	TRBJ2-3	ASSQEAMDTQY
TRBV27	.	TRBJ2-1	ASSLGLAGMLRASDEQF
TRBV27	.	TRBJ2-1	ASSFEGNEQF
TRBV29-1	.	TRBJ2-1	SAPSGSGHSQF
TRBV19	.	TRBJ2-7	ASSLVGGYSYEQY
TRBV27	.	TRBJ2-3	ASSLSQATSTDTQY
TRBV7-3	.	TRBJ1-4	ASSATGGEGEKLF
TRBV4-3	.	TRBJ1-1	ASSQESPRGTEAF
TRBV7-9	.	TRBJ2-7	AILRGQGKDQY
TRBV28	.	TRBJ1-2	ASSLYAGGEEYGYT
TRBV29-1	.	TRBJ2-1	SVRRGRLAGEGLKNEQF